A single sample is the source of the 4 T cell receptor beta chains below, sequenced in a study of Ad26.COV2.S vaccination and SARS-CoV-2 variants. Treatment here: some 20 received Ad26.COV2.S at low or high dose, single or two shots; about 5 received placebo; per-sample allocation not given. Sampling happened 63 days after the first vaccine or placebo injection. Sequencing used immunoSEQ multiplex PCR; TCRdb keeps in-frame clones, though not all of them. This repertoire shows approximately 410,000 clones, about nine tenths found once; its top ten account for around 1.7%. The material was peripheral blood, obtained in a trial of Ad26.COV2.S vaccine versus placebo. The receptor set was obtained from a person between 18 and 59 years old who received the Ad26.COV2.S COVID-19 vaccine or a placebo.

J is TRBJ1-6 and V is TRBV5-6, with a possible D match to TRBD1 (6 bases). This CDR3 is built from 15 residues. V shed 4 bases and J shed 5 bases, with 13 bases lying between them. Germline V gene lookup returns CDR1 SGHDT and CDR2 YYEEEE. CDR3 sequence reads: CASSRGTYNNSPLHF. DNA of the CDR3: TGTGCCAGCAGCAGAGGGACATATAATAATTCACCCCTCCACTTT.

The chain couples TRBV6-2 or TRBV6-3 to TRBJ2-3; 9 positions match TRBD2. J lost 7 bases, V lost 0 bases, and 8 bases had no gene match. The CDR3 has 16 amino acids. Germline CDR1 MNHEY, CDR2 SVGEGT. The CDR3 bases are TGTGCCAGCAGTTACTCCACAGCGGGGGGCAAAAATACGCAGTATTTT. Encoded protein: CASSYSTAGGKNTQYF.

J is TRBJ2-3 and V is TRBV28; the D gene is possibly TRBD2 (6 bases). Trimming removed 7 bases at V and 1 base at J, with 21 bases between. Germline values: CDR1 MDHEN, CDR2 SYDVKM. The CDR3 totals 17 residues. CDR3: CASMGTEFVTGTDTQYF. The DNA for the CDR3 is TGTGCCAGCATGGGGACTGAGTTCGTGACGGGCACAGATACGCAGTATTTT.

The rearrangement links TRBV10-3 to TRBJ2-2; TRBD2 aligns across 11 bases. Germline CDR1 is ENHRY and CDR2 is SYGVKD. The V and J ends lost 8 bases and 6 bases, in that order; junction bases with no gene match: 11. There are 16 residues in the CDR3. CDR3 in DNA: TGTGCCATCGGCGCTAGCGGGGGGAATACGCCCGGGGAGCTGTTTTTT. Protein sequence: CAIGASGGNTPGELFF.